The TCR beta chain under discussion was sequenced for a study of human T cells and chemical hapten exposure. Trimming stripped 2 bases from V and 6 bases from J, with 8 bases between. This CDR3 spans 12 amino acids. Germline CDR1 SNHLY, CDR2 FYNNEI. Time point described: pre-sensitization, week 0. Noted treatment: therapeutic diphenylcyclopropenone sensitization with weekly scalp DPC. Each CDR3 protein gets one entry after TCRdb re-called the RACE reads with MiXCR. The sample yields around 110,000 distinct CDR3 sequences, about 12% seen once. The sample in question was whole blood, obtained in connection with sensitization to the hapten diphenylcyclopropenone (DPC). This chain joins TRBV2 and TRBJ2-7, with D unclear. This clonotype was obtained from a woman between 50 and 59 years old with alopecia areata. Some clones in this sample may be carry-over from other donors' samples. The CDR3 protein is CASSELGSEQYF. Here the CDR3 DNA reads TGTGCCAGCAGTGAATTAGGATCCGAGCAGTACTTC.